The entry that follows covers one T cell receptor beta chain sequence. Its antigen is unidentified. It may be a read error: a sequence one base away is much more abundant. The V gene's germline CDR1 is MGHRA and CDR2 YSYEKL. The CDR3 runs 13 residues. Axillary draining lymph nodes of breast cancer patients supplied the node samples. TCRdb processed the multiplex PCR reads anew with MiXCR; each CDR3 protein has one entry. The repertoire includes approximately 100,000 distinct CDR3 sequences, about 20% of them detected once, and around 1.3% sits in the top ten. This sample is drawn from a study of breast tumors, draining lymph nodes, adjacent tissues. Notes on the study in general: Tumor and nontumor repertoires were significantly more similar in luminal-like than in basal-like breast cancer. Data only fit, rather than demonstrated, lymph node origin of most tumor T cells. The data were judged consistent with most tumor T cells coming from lymph node and expanding in tumor. Tumor repertoires ranked between lymph nodes and nontumor tissue in diversity, with V and J gene preferences.

Sequencing used axillary lymph node tissue. This chain links TRBV4-1 with TRBJ1-5; no reliable D call. The source is a female donor with breast cancer. Some clones in this sample may be carry-over from other donors' samples. The CDR3 DNA sequence: TGCGCCAGCAGCCAAGTCGGCCCTCGGCCCCGGCATTTT. It yields the protein CASSQVGPRPRHF.